A single sample gave rise to the 17 T cell receptor beta chains below, sequenced in a study of OX40 agonist ivuxolimab in advanced cancers. Sequencing used immunoSEQ multiplex PCR; TCRdb keeps in-frame clones, though not all of them. The sample holds approximately 76,000 clones; more than 85% are singletons and the top ten take about 9.1%. Specimen: CD4+ or CD8+ T cells sorted from blood, collected in a trial of the OX40 agonist ivuxolimab. All receptors come from an adult with an advanced solid tumor such as melanoma, head and neck, liver or kidney cancer.

The CDR3 nucleotides read TGTGCCAGCAGTATCCAAGGGGCTGGGGAGACCCAGTACTTC. It encodes CASSIQGAGETQYF. The V gene is TRBV9, the J gene TRBJ2-5, with D possibly matching TRBD1 (5 bases). Trimming cost V 5 bases and J 5 bases, with 16 bases left between them. Germline CDR1 reads SGDLS; CDR2 reads YYNGEE. CDR3 length: 14 residues. Based on the CDR3 plus reference TRBV9 and TRBJ2-5, the full variable domain is DSGVTQTPKHLITATGQRVTLRCSPRSGDLSVYWYQQSLDQGLQFLIQYYNGEERAKGNILERFSAQQFPDLHSELNLSSLELGDSALYFCASSIQGAGETQYFGPGTRLLVL.

This rearrangement joins TRBV11-2 to TRBJ2-5, with a weak D call TRBD1 (5 bases). CDR1 SGHAT and CDR2 FQNNGV come from the germline V gene. V shed 0 bases and J shed 1 base, with 12 bases lying between them. The CDR3 length is 16 residues. The chain's CDR3 is CASSLDPPTAQETQYF. The DNA of the CDR3 is TGTGCCAGCAGCTTAGATCCCCCGACAGCCCAAGAGACCCAGTACTTC. Full variable domain (outside the CDR3, taken from reference TRBV11-2 and TRBJ2-5): EAGVAQSPRYKIIEKRQSVAFWCNPISGHATLYWYQQILGQGPKLLIQFQNNGVVDDSQLPKDRFSAERLKGVDSTLKIQPAKLEDSAVYLCASSLDPPTAQETQYFGPGTRLLVL.

This clone has only one observation. The CDR3 coding sequence is TGTGCCAGTAGTATAGGCCCCGACTACTATGGCTACACCTTC. It encodes CASSIGPDYYGYTF. The J gene is TRBJ1-2, the V gene TRBV19; D remains unclear. This CDR3 contains 14 residues. Germline-derived CDR1 and CDR2 are LNHDA and SQIVND (reference sequence). V dropped 1 base and J dropped 3 bases, with 9 bases sitting between them.

The rearrangement links TRBV27 to TRBJ2-7; possibly TRBD1 for D (7 bases). Looked up from germline, CDR1 is MNHEY and CDR2 is SMNVEV (reference sequence). V lost 5 bases, J lost 5 bases, and 13 bases lay in between. The CDR3 covers 13 residues. CDR3 protein: CASSAGQPNEQYF. In nucleotides, the CDR3 is TGTGCCAGCAGTGCGGGACAGCCAAACGAGCAGTACTTC.

This chain uses TRBV7-6 with TRBJ1-4, with D possibly TRBD1 on 5 matching bases. The germline V gene has CDR1 SGHVS and CDR2 FNYEAQ. This CDR3 is 14 amino acids long. The V end lost 5 bases, the J end lost 7 bases, and 14 bases lay between the germline ends. DNA for the CDR3: TGTGCCAGCAGCGCAGGGTCGGCAGGTGAAAAACTGTTTTTT. As protein: CASSAGSAGEKLFF.

The CDR3 DNA reads as TGTGCCAGCAGCTCGTCGGGATTCACTAATGAAAAACTGTTTTTT. This sequence encodes CASSSSGFTNEKLFF. The chain recombines TRBV11-2 with TRBJ1-4; D is undetermined. Trimming removed 4 bases from V and 2 bases from J, with 11 bases in between. CDR1 and CDR2 (germline): SGHAT, FQNNGV. The CDR3 runs 15 residues. The variable domain in full, with the rest retrieved from reference TRBV11-2 and TRBJ1-4, is EAGVAQSPRYKIIEKRQSVAFWCNPISGHATLYWYQQILGQGPKLLIQFQNNGVVDDSQLPKDRFSAERLKGVDSTLKIQPAKLEDSAVYLCASSSSGFTNEKLFFGSGTQLSVL.

The gene calls are TRBV7-2 and TRBJ2-7; 10 bases map to TRBD1. V trimming: 5 bases; J trimming: 1 base; junction bases outside the gene matches: 5. The CDR3 contains 15 residues. Germline CDR1 reads SGHTA; CDR2 reads FQGNSA. CDR3 nucleotide sequence: TGTGCCAGCAGCCTGGACAGGGGGACTTCCTACGAGCAGTACTTC. Its translation is CASSLDRGTSYEQYF.

This clone was seen a single time. This rearrangement joins TRBV13 to TRBJ2-3; 7 nucleotides match TRBD1. The V and J ends lost 2 bases and 10 bases, in that order; junction bases with no gene match: 6. From germline, CDR1 is PRHDT and CDR2 FYEKMQ (reference sequence). This CDR3 has 13 amino acids. Here the CDR3 DNA reads TGTGCCAGCAGCTTAATGACAGGGCTGGCGCAGTATTTT. This codes for CASSLMTGLAQYF.

This clone was recorded once. The V and J genes are TRBV9 and TRBJ2-7; D uncertain. Per the germline V gene, CDR1 is SGDLS and CDR2 is YYNGEE. The CDR3 consists of 14 residues. Trimming pared 4 bases from V and 2 bases from J, leaving 13 bases between. Here the CDR3 DNA reads TGTGCCAGCAGCTCCAGGATGATGGCCTACGAGCAGTACTTC. Residues: CASSSRMMAYEQYF.

This chain uses TRBV7-6 with TRBJ1-1; a weak D match, TRBD1 (6 bases). V gave up 3 bases and J gave up 1 base, with 12 bases separating them. Germline loops: CDR1 SGHVS, CDR2 FNYEAQ. This CDR3 is built from 15 residues. The CDR3 spells CASSFGAGANTEAFF. CDR3 DNA sequence: TGTGCCAGCAGCTTCGGTGCAGGGGCGAACACTGAAGCTTTCTTT.

V gene TRBV9 combines with J gene TRBJ1-1; unclear D gene. This CDR3 region has 15 residues. V lost 0 bases, J lost 1 base, and 10 bases lay in between. CDR1 SGDLS and CDR2 YYNGEE come from the germline V gene. The CDR3 nucleotides read TGTGCCAGCAGCGTAGGTAGGACCTCGAACACTGAAGCTTTCTTT. This encodes CASSVGRTSNTEAFF.

V and J are TRBV7-8 and TRBJ2-7; D remains unclear. From germline, CDR1 is SGHVS and CDR2 FQNEAQ. The CDR3 has 14 residues. Trimming shortened V by 3 bases and J by 6 bases, and 15 bases separated the two germline ends. The CDR3 DNA is TGTGCCAGCAGCTTTGGACGGACCTGGATCGAGCAGTACTTC. Protein sequence: CASSFGRTWIEQYF.

This chain uses TRBV13 with TRBJ2-7, with D unresolved. Between the trimmed V and J ends, which lost 5 bases and 0 bases, there was a span of 5 bases. CDR3 size: 12 residues. The V gene's germline CDR1 is PRHDT and CDR2 FYEKMQ (reference sequence). DNA for the CDR3: TGTGCCAGCAGCATAAGCTCCTACGAGCAGTACTTC. Translation gives CASSISSYEQYF. The entire variable domain, with the rest obtained from reference TRBV13 and TRBJ2-7, is as follows: AAGVIQSPRHLIKEKRETATLKCYPIPRHDTVYWYQQGPGQDPQFLISFYEKMQSDKGSIPDRFSAQQFSDYHSELNMSSLELGDSALYFCASSISSYEQYFGPGTRLTVT.

V usage is TRBV27 and J usage is TRBJ2-3; D is unresolved. Germline CDR1 is MNHEY and CDR2 is SMNVEV (reference sequence). V lost 3 bases, J lost 1 base, and 20 bases lay in between. This CDR3 is built from 18 residues. The CDR3 DNA reads TGTGCCAGCAGTTTCCTCGCCCCCACCACCGAGGGCACAGATACGCAGTATTTT. Residues: CASSFLAPTTEGTDTQYF.

J is TRBJ2-7 and V is TRBV2; 11 bases fit TRBD1. Germline V gene sequence: CDR1 SNHLY, CDR2 FYNNEI. The length of the CDR3 is 15 residues. Trimming removed 8 bases from V and 2 bases from J; junction bases left unmatched: 8. DNA for the CDR3: TGTGCCAGCTCCAGAGGGACAGGGGGTACCTACGAGCAGTACTTC. Protein sequence: CASSRGTGGTYEQYF.

The V and J genes are TRBV2 and TRBJ2-7, with TRBD1 matching over 10 bases. Germline CDR1 is SNHLY and CDR2 is FYNNEI. The J segment lost 2 bases and the V segment lost 6 bases, leaving 7 bases of the junction unmatched. This CDR3 spans 15 amino acids. The CDR3 here is CASSNWDRGTYEQYF. DNA for the CDR3: TGTGCCAGCAGCAACTGGGACAGGGGAACCTACGAGCAGTACTTC.

This chain uses TRBV7-9 with TRBJ2-2; 12 bases are shared with TRBD2. The CDR3 totals 17 residues. J lost 5 bases, V lost 7 bases, and 11 bases had no gene match. The germline CDR1 and CDR2 sequences are SEHNR and FQNEAQ (reference sequence). CDR3 DNA sequence: TGTGCCAGCATCCCCACCTTGCTAGCGGGGGGGACCGGGGAGCTGTTTTTT. Amino acids: CASIPTLLAGGTGELFF.